This paragraph covers one TCR beta chain sequence. Its antigen remains unknown. Researchers built TCR beta libraries using quantitative 5'-RACE with molecular barcodes. TCRdb called the 5' RACE reads again in MiXCR, with one record for every CDR3 protein. The repertoire holds approximately 240,000 distinct CDR3 sequences, with roughly a tenth as singletons. This entry is derived from a study of CD8 T cells in ankylosing spondylitis. Study-level findings and limits: In the blood and synovial fluid of reactive arthritis, some motif variants had been previously reported. Made up of under ten highly homologous variants, a TCR beta motif appeared characteristic of ankylosing spondylitis blood. Disease-linked clones, CD8+, were relatively rare in peripheral blood.

The sequence derives from a male donor with ankylosing spondylitis or in good health (not recorded which). The sequenced sample consisted of blood, either unsorted or a sorted T cell fraction (not recorded which).

The CDR3 region has the DNA TGTGCCATCAGACCCCAGCGGGGGGACCGAAATGAGCAGTTCTTC. This codes for CAIRPQRGDRNEQFF. The V call is TRBV10-3, the J call TRBJ2-1, with TRBD2 identical over 9 bases. The CDR3 is 15 amino acids. From germline, CDR1 is ENHRY and CDR2 SYGVKD. Trimming removed 6 bases from V and 7 bases from J; junction bases left unmatched: 10.